The entry below gives a single T cell receptor beta chain sequence along with its context. This sample was taken from a study of blood T cell repertoires in COVID-19. This CDR3 has 17 amino acids. The ends lost 0 bases at V and 6 bases at J; junction bases unmatched: 13. Germline CDR1 reads GTSNPN; CDR2 reads SVGIG (reference sequence). Enrollees, roughly 18 to 90 years old, lived in 20 to 25 US areas. TCRdb's table, derived via immunoSEQ multiplex PCR, lists solely in-frame clones and lacks some. The table lists some 200,000 clones, about 90% of them singletons. The gene calls are TRBV30 and TRBJ2-1; TRBD2 aligns across 8 bases. Material for sequencing was PBMCs or T cells enriched from blood (not recorded which). The sequence was obtained from a woman aged 45-65 years in a cohort exposed to, infected with or recovered from COVID-19 (not recorded which). The chain's CDR3 is CAWSVLLIAGRINEQFF. The CDR3 DNA reads as TGTGCCTGGAGTGTCCTTTTAATAGCGGGGAGGATCAATGAGCAGTTCTTC.